These 16 T cell receptor beta chains came from one sample sequenced in a study of cytomegalovirus exposure and HLA in healthy donors (dated by TCRdb to about 2017). Libraries were built with the immunoSEQ multiplex PCR assay. A mixture of 60 forward primers for TCR Vbeta segments and 13 reverse primers for TCR Jbeta segments was used in the multiplex PCR. TCRdb carries this immuneACCESS record with in-frame sequences only. Its versions omit some clonotypes, under half of them owing to an unresolved V gene in the studies checked, with the rest unexplained. Within this sample are 150,000 or so clones, with roughly 80% of them counted one time only. The top ten hold about 3.1% of the sample. What was sequenced was PBMCs. All receptors derive from a male donor in good health and CMV-seronegative.

This clone turned up a few times. The chain carries TRBV28 and TRBJ2-1; D call uncertain. V lost 1 base, J lost 0 bases, and 7 bases lay in between. Germline V gene data show CDR1 as MDHEN and CDR2 as SYDVKM. This CDR3 contains 15 residues. Here the CDR3 DNA reads TGTGCCAGCAGTTTATTAAGTAGCTCCTACAATGAGCAGTTCTTC. Protein product: CASSLLSSSYNEQFF.

CDR3 protein: CASSQDSSRGAFGNTIYF. The CDR3 coding sequence is TGCGCCAGCAGCCAAGATTCAAGCAGGGGGGCTTTTGGAAACACCATATATTTT. J is TRBJ1-3 and V is TRBV4-1, with 7 bases matching TRBD1. The trim removed 0 bases at V and 3 bases at J, leaving 11 bases unmatched. The CDR3 loop spans 18 amino acids. Looked up from germline, CDR1 is MGHRA and CDR2 is YSYEKL.

The chain carries TRBV5-1 and TRBJ2-5; TRBD2 is a possible D gene (6 bases). There are 14 residues in the CDR3. Trimming took off 1 base at V and 5 bases at J, with 12 bases between the two ends. Looked up from germline, CDR1 is SGHRS and CDR2 is YFSETQ. CDR3 protein: CASSLSGGRETQYF. CDR3 nucleotides: TGCGCCAGCAGCTTGTCAGGAGGGAGGGAGACCCAGTACTTC.

The chain couples TRBV19 to TRBJ2-7; 8 bases are shared with TRBD1. V lost 5 bases and J lost 6; bases outside the gene matches: 12. Per the germline V gene, CDR1 is LNHDA and CDR2 is SQIVND (reference sequence). The CDR3 runs 15 residues. The CDR3 region is CASSEMGQAKPEQYF. The CDR3 region has the DNA TGTGCCAGTAGTGAGATGGGACAGGCCAAACCCGAGCAGTACTTC. Combining the CDR3 with reference TRBV19 and TRBJ2-7 gives the whole variable domain DGGITQSPKYLFRKEGQNVTLSCEQNLNHDAMYWYRQDPGQGLRLIYYSQIVNDFQKGDIAEGYSVSREKKESFPLTVTSAQKNPTAFYLCASSEMGQAKPEQYFGPGTRLTVT.

V and J are TRBV2 and TRBJ2-7; 9 bases are a match to TRBD1. The CDR3 totals 14 residues. Trimming cost V 8 bases and J 7 bases; bases outside gene matches: 12. Germline lookup yields CDR1 SNHLY and CDR2 FYNNEI. The CDR3 nucleotides read TGTGCCAGCTCACAGGGGGCGCGGGATGGAGAGCAGTACTTC. The encoded protein is CASSQGARDGEQYF.

V gene TRBV4-1 combines with J gene TRBJ2-7; maybe TRBD2 (5 bases). The V gene lost 1 base and the J gene lost 3 bases, with 13 bases spanning the gap. This CDR3 contains 15 residues. Germline loops: CDR1 MGHRA, CDR2 YSYEKL. CDR3 amino acids: CASSQGLAGIYEQYF. CDR3 DNA: TGCGCCAGCAGCCAAGGTCTAGCCGGGATCTACGAGCAGTACTTC.

This rearrangement joins TRBV28 to TRBJ1-2; 8 nucleotides line up with TRBD1. Germline V CDR1 and CDR2: MDHEN, SYDVKM. Losses at the gene ends were 6 bases for V and 0 bases for J; bases not matched to a gene: 6. This CDR3 is built from 15 residues. In nucleotides, the CDR3 is TGTGCCAGCAGGGACAGGGTCGGGGCTAACTATGGCTACACCTTC. Translating it yields CASRDRVGANYGYTF.

The rearrangement joins TRBV5-5 to TRBJ2-7; D may be TRBD2 (5 bases). From germline, CDR1 is SGHKS and CDR2 YYEKEE (reference sequence). V was trimmed by 4 bases and J by 0 bases, leaving 20 bases between them. The CDR3 loop spans 17 amino acids. The CDR3 bases are TGTGCCAGCAGCCCTGAGGGATACGGGCCGAGCTCCTACGAGCAGTACTTC. Translating it yields CASSPEGYGPSSYEQYF. Filled out from reference TRBV5-5 and TRBJ2-7, the complete variable domain reads DAGVTQSPTHLIKTRGQQVTLRCSPISGHKSVSWYQQVLGQGPQFIFQYYEKEERGRGNFPDRFSARQFPNYSSELNVNALLLGDSALYLCASSPEGYGPSSYEQYFGPGTRLTVT.

The gene calls are TRBV19 and TRBJ1-1; TRBD1 aligns across 9 bases. V lost 7 bases, J lost 5 bases, and 8 bases stayed unmatched. The CDR3 sequence is 14 residues long. Germline assignment: CDR1 LNHDA and CDR2 SQIVND (reference sequence). The CDR3 spells CASTVDRGSTEAFF. The CDR3 coding sequence is TGTGCCAGTACCGTGGACAGGGGAAGTACTGAAGCTTTCTTT. Supplemented by reference TRBV19 and TRBJ1-1, the full variable domain reads DGGITQSPKYLFRKEGQNVTLSCEQNLNHDAMYWYRQDPGQGLRLIYYSQIVNDFQKGDIAEGYSVSREKKESFPLTVTSAQKNPTAFYLCASTVDRGSTEAFFGQGTRLTVV.

The chain carries TRBV27 and TRBJ1-2; possibly TRBD1 for D (5 bases). CDR1 is MNHEY, CDR2 SMNVEV, per germline (reference sequence). The CDR3 has 14 residues. Deletions cut 4 bases from V and 4 bases from J, with 13 bases between. The CDR3: CASSYGGNIYGYTF. CDR3 sequence (DNA): TGTGCCAGCAGTTATGGGGGGAATATCTATGGCTACACCTTC.

To note about this clone: The identical CDR3 is also encoded by other nucleotide sequences in the sample. The chain carries TRBV27 and TRBJ1-5, with D uncertain. Germline V gene sequence: CDR1 MNHEY, CDR2 SMNVEV (reference sequence). This CDR3 spans 13 amino acids. The V and J ends lost 4 bases and 4 bases respectively, with 8 bases between them. CDR3 residues: CASSWTGNQPQHF. The CDR3 bases are TGTGCCAGCAGTTGGACGGGAAATCAGCCCCAGCATTTT.

Only a few counts were recorded for this clone. The CDR3 loop reads CASSPSVSGRENTEAFF. The CDR3 DNA follows: TGTGCCAGCTCACCTTCCGTTAGCGGCAGGGAGAACACTGAAGCTTTCTTT. The chain is built from TRBV18 and TRBJ1-1, with a possible D match to TRBD1 (5 bases). V was shortened by 3 bases and J by 1 base, with 18 bases between the two germline ends. The CDR3 covers 17 residues. Germline values: CDR1 KGHSH, CDR2 LQKENI.

CDR3 protein: CASSPRGALEQYF. DNA of the CDR3: TGTGCCAGCAGCCCCCGCGGAGCTCTCGAGCAGTACTTC. This chain links TRBV7-9 with TRBJ2-7; D is ambiguous. In germline, CDR1 is SEHNR, CDR2 FQNEAQ (reference sequence). Trimming removed 5 bases from V and 6 bases from J, with 14 bases in between. This CDR3 region has 13 residues.

The chain couples TRBV15 to TRBJ2-2; 10 nucleotides line up with TRBD1. This CDR3 spans 16 amino acids. The junction had 6 bases not matched to a gene; V was cut back by 3 bases and J by 5 bases. Germline CDR1 LNHNV, CDR2 YYDKDF (reference sequence). The CDR3 loop is CATSRQDRGLTGELFF. The CDR3 DNA is TGTGCCACCAGCAGGCAGGACAGGGGGTTGACCGGGGAGCTGTTTTTT.

The chain employs TRBV30 and TRBJ2-3; D might be TRBD2 (6 bases). Germline assignment: CDR1 GTSNPN and CDR2 SVGIG (reference sequence). The CDR3 covers 14 residues. V gave up 2 bases and J gave up 0 bases, with 9 bases separating them. The CDR3 loop is CAWSSGTSTDTQYF. CDR3 coding DNA: TGTGCCTGGAGTTCAGGGACTAGCACAGATACGCAGTATTTT.

The rearrangement links TRBV4-1 to TRBJ2-1, with D possibly matching TRBD1 (5 bases). This CDR3 has 14 residues. Germline loops: CDR1 MGHRA, CDR2 YSYEKL. Trimming took 4 bases from V and 8 from J, leaving 15 bases between them. This CDR3 is CASSREEKGDEQFF. For the CDR3, the DNA is TGCGCCAGCAGCCGGGAAGAGAAAGGGGATGAGCAGTTCTTC.